These T cell receptor beta chains were read from a single sample in a study of post-analysis software for immune sequencing data. A single record per CDR3 protein comes from TCRdb applying MiXCR to the PCR reads. The table lists about half a million distinct CDR3 sequences, around 34% of them singletons, with approximately 5.4% in the top ten. Sequenced: blood. The origin of the receptors is a girl younger than 18 with multiple sclerosis. The CDR3 runs from the conserved cysteine through the conserved F or W. A D gene is named only where the DNA matches it firmly. Not all rows give a size; the values are once, few, many and, for expanded clones, a class.

TRBJ1-1	TRBV12-3/TRBV12-4	TRBD1	.	TGTGCCAGCAGGACAGGGGGTTCCATGAACACTGAAGCTTTCTTT	CASRTGGSMNTEAFF
TRBJ2-5	TRBV7-8	.	.	TGTGCCAGCAGCTCCGGGCTAGACTCGGAGACCCAGTACTTC	CASSSGLDSETQYF
TRBJ1-1	TRBV20-1	TRBD1	few	TGCAGTGCCCCCGGGACAGGGAATATGAACACTGAAGCTTTCTTT	CSAPGTGNMNTEAFF
TRBJ2-7	TRBV20-1	TRBD1	many	TGCAGTGCCCCGGGACAGAGCATCTCCTACGAGCAGTACTTC	CSAPGQSISYEQYF
TRBJ1-1	TRBV28	.	.	TGTGCCAGCAGTTTCGGAGGCAGCCCGAACACTGAAGCTTTCTTT	CASSFGGSPNTEAFF
TRBJ1-4	TRBV6-5	.	few	TGTGCCAGCAGTTCCCGGGCCTACAGCTTGGAAAAACTGTTTTTT	CASSSRAYSLEKLFF
TRBJ1-4	TRBV7-9	.	.	TGTGCCAGCAGCCCTCTACCAGACCGGTTAACTAATGAAAAACTGTTTTTT	CASSPLPDRLTNEKLFF
TRBJ1-1	TRBV5-6	.	few	TGTGCCAGCAGCCCCCGGACCCTGGGCACTGAAGCTTTCTTT	CASSPRTLGTEAFF
TRBJ2-5	TRBV9	.	many	TGTGCCAGCAGCGTAGGGGACTCGGCTACCCAGTACTTC	CASSVGDSATQYF
TRBJ2-5	TRBV5-1	.	few	TGCGCCAGCATGCCCACCTTTGGGCCCGAGACCCAGTACTTC	CASMPTFGPETQYF
TRBJ1-2	TRBV4-1	.	many	TGCGCCAGCAGCCTGGACAGAGGGTCTAACTATGGCTACACCTTC	CASSLDRGSNYGYTF
TRBJ1-1	TRBV6-5	.	.	TGTGCCAGCACTACGCTTAGGGGGACTGAAGCTTTCTTT	CASTTLRGTEAFF
TRBJ1-1	TRBV20-1	.	once	TGCAGTGCTAGGGTGACCTGGGACACTGAAGCTTTCTTT	CSARVTWDTEAFF
TRBJ2-1	TRBV5-1	.	.	TGCGCCAGCAGCTTAGGCCCAGCCCCCGGTGAGCAGTTCTTC	CASSLGPAPGEQFF
TRBJ2-2	TRBV5-1	TRBD1	.	TGCGCCAGCAGCTTTGACAGGGGGCAGTTCACCGGGGAGCTGTTTTTT	CASSFDRGQFTGELFF
TRBJ2-3	TRBV29-1	.	.	TGCAGCTTTTCAGGCACAGATACGCAGGATTTT	CSFSGTDTQDF
TRBJ1-5	TRBV28	TRBD1	.	TGTGCCAGCAATCCGGGACAGGGGGGTCAGCCCCAGCATTTT	CASNPGQGGQPQHF
TRBJ2-1	TRBV5-1	.	.	TGCGCCAGCAGCTTGTGGAACAGGGCCTCCTACAATGAGCAGTTCTTC	CASSLWNRASYNEQFF
TRBJ1-6	TRBV11-2	.	.	TGTGCCAGCAGCCAGACGGGCCAGAGTTCACCCCTCCACTTT	CASSQTGQSSPLHF
TRBJ2-5	TRBV6-6	.	.	TGTGCCAGCAAAACAGGCCCCCTCCAAGAGACCCAGTACTTC	CASKTGPLQETQYF
TRBJ2-7	TRBV4-2	TRBD2	few	TGTGCCAGCAGCCTTCTAGCGGGGGGTTCGACCTCCTGCGAGCAGTACTTC	CASSLLAGGSTSCEQYF
TRBJ2-3	TRBV5-8	.	.	TGTGCCAGCAGCCACGCGCGGAAATCACGGGACACCTTTCCCACAGATACGCAGTATTTT	CASSHARKSRDTFPTDTQYF
TRBJ2-5	TRBV27	TRBD1	.	TGTGCCAGCAGTCCCCGGACAGGGGCCCAAGAGACCCAGTACTTC	CASSPRTGAQETQYF
TRBJ2-3	TRBV7-9	TRBD1	.	TGTGCCAGCAGCTTAGTGGGACCGGGACAGAACACAGATACGCAGTATTTT	CASSLVGPGQNTDTQYF
TRBJ2-6	TRBV7-6	.	once	TGTGCCAGCAGCTCAAGGGAGTTGAGCTCTGGGGCCAACGTCCTGACTTTC	CASSSRELSSGANVLTF
TRBJ2-7	TRBV7-8	TRBD1	.	TGTGCCAGCAGACCCGGGACAGGGATGAGCTACGAGCAGTACTTC	CASRPGTGMSYEQYF
TRBJ2-3	TRBV5-1	.	.	TGCGCCAGCAGGGCAGACAGCAGCACAGATACGCAGTATTTT	CASRADSSTDTQYF
TRBJ2-3	TRBV10-3	.	.	TGTGCCATCAGTGAGAGAGGGAACAGAGATACGCAGTATTTT	CAISERGNRDTQYF
TRBJ2-2	TRBV3-1	.	.	TGTGCCAGCAGCCAGACCGGGAATCCCGGGGAGCTGTTTTTT	CASSQTGNPGELFF